A selection of T cell receptor beta chains follows, all from one sample in a study of cytomegalovirus exposure and HLA in healthy donors. Generated by immunoSEQ multiplex PCR, the TCRdb table keeps only in-frame clones and is missing some. The data show over 90,000 clones, roughly three fifths seen once. Material for sequencing was PBMCs. The source of these receptors is a man between 60 and 75 years old in good health and CMV-seronegative. The CDR3 runs from the conserved cysteine through the conserved F or W. A D gene is named only where the DNA matches it firmly. Clone size is not always given. Where it is, it says once, few, many or a class for expanded clones.

TRBV6-1	TRBD1	TRBJ2-5	.	CASIKTGGVETQYF	TGTGCCAGCATTAAGACAGGGGGCGTTGAGACCCAGTACTTC
TRBV28	TRBD2	TRBJ2-5	.	CASSLGTREGETQYF	TGTGCCAGCAGTTTAGGTACGAGGGAGGGAGAGACCCAGTACTTC
TRBV2	TRBD2	TRBJ2-7	.	CASSERVAGGPEQYF	TGTGCCAGCAGTGAGAGGGTAGCGGGAGGTCCCGAGCAGTACTTC
TRBV2	TRBD1	TRBJ1-5	few	CASSEGRGNQPQHF	TGTGCCAGCAGTGAAGGCAGGGGGAATCAGCCCCAGCATTTT
TRBV5-1	TRBD2	TRBJ2-1	.	CASSLGSSGGESSYNEQFF	TGCGCCAGCAGCTTGGGGTCTAGCGGGGGAGAAAGCTCCTACAATGAGCAGTTCTTC
TRBV7-9	TRBD2	TRBJ2-7	.	CSSSSDGGGGAREQYF	TGTTCCAGCAGCTCGGACGGGGGGGGTGGTGCTAGGGAGCAGTACTTC
TRBV7-9	TRBD1	TRBJ1-2	.	CASSFSTGGGYGYTF	TGTGCCAGCAGCTTCTCGACAGGGGGTGGCTATGGCTACACCTTC
TRBV5-4	.	TRBJ1-1	.	CASSLNQGNTEAFF	TGTGCCAGCAGCTTGAACCAGGGCAACACTGAAGCTTTCTTT
TRBV9	.	TRBJ2-7	.	CASSVGQDYEQYF	TGTGCCAGCAGCGTAGGCCAGGACTACGAGCAGTACTTC
TRBV19	.	TRBJ2-2	few	CATKLRTANTGELFF	TGTGCCACCAAACTCCGGACAGCTAACACCGGGGAGCTGTTTTTT
TRBV5-4	TRBD2	TRBJ2-2	few	CASSLAPGGGDTGELFF	TGTGCCAGCAGCTTGGCCCCGGGAGGGGGGGACACCGGGGAGCTGTTTTTT
TRBV6-5	.	TRBJ2-3	.	CASSYEGDTQYF	TGTGCCAGCAGTTACGAGGGTGATACGCAGTATTTT
TRBV2	.	TRBJ1-4	.	CASSERVANEKLFF	TGTGCCAGCAGTGAACGTGTAGCTAATGAAAAACTGTTTTTT
TRBV7-9	TRBD1	TRBJ1-4	few	CASSSRDRDYNEKLFF	TGTGCCAGCAGCTCCCGGGACAGGGATTATAATGAAAAACTGTTTTTT
TRBV18	.	TRBJ2-7	.	CASSPLTDEQYF	TGTGCCAGCTCACCACTTACTGACGAGCAGTACTTC
TRBV11-2	TRBD2	TRBJ2-3	once	CASSFGLAGGYSTDTQYF	TGTGCCAGCAGCTTTGGGCTAGCGGGGGGGTATAGCACAGATACGCAGTATTTT
TRBV5-1	TRBD1	TRBJ1-6	.	CASSLGQGDSPLHF	TGCGCCAGCAGCTTGGGGCAGGGGGATTCACCCCTCCACTTT
TRBV6-1	TRBD2	TRBJ2-2	many	CASRFNSGSTGELFF	TGTGCCAGCAGGTTTAATAGCGGGAGCACCGGGGAGCTGTTTTTT
TRBV28	.	TRBJ1-1	.	CASRVGGGVRTEAFF	TGTGCCAGCAGGGTGGGAGGGGGAGTGAGGACTGAAGCTTTCTTT
TRBV5-4	TRBD2	TRBJ2-7	few	CASSLGLAGVPLEQYF	TGTGCCAGCAGCTTGGGACTAGCGGGGGTTCCCTTGGAGCAGTACTTC
TRBV29-1	.	TRBJ2-3	.	CSAPPGGTDTQYF	TGCAGCGCCCCTCCGGGGGGCACAGATACGCAGTATTTT
TRBV2	.	TRBJ1-6	.	CASREPTTGSTDSPLHF	TGTGCCAGCAGAGAACCCACTACAGGGAGTACGGATTCACCCCTCCACTTT
TRBV7-9	.	TRBJ1-5	.	CASSLGEGYSNQPQHF	TGTGCCAGCAGCTTAGGGGAGGGATATAGCAATCAGCCCCAGCATTTT
TRBV19	TRBD2	TRBJ2-1	few	CASSTPRLAGSYNEQFF	TGTGCCAGTAGTACCCCCCGACTAGCGGGGTCCTACAATGAGCAGTTCTTC
TRBV7-6	TRBD1	TRBJ2-7	.	CASSPMQGAGREQYF	TGTGCCAGCAGCCCAATGCAGGGGGCTGGTCGCGAGCAGTACTTC
TRBV6-5	TRBD1	TRBJ2-7	.	CASSQGGTEAYEQYF	TGTGCCAGCAGCCAGGGTGGGACAGAAGCCTACGAGCAGTACTTC
TRBV5-1	.	TRBJ2-7	.	CASSLRGTPYEQYF	TGCGCCAGCAGCTTGAGAGGGACACCCTACGAGCAGTACTTC